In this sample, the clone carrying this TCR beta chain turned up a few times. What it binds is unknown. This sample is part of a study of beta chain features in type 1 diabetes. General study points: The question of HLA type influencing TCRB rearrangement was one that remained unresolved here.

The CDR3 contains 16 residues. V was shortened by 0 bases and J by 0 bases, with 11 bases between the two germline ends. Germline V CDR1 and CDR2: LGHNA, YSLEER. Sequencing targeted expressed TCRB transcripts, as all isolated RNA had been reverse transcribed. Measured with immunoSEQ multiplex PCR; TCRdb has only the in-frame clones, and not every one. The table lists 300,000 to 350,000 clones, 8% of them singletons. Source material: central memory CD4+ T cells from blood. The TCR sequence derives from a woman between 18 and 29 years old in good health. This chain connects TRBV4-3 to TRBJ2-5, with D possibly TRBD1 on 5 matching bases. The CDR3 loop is CASSQDTYRYQETQYF. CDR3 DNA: TGCGCCAGCAGCCAAGACACCTACAGGTACCAAGAGACCCAGTACTTC.